Below, one T cell receptor beta chain is given with its context. Its antigen is undetermined. RNA transcripts served as template for amplifying TCR beta CDR3 sequences. The authors performed first-round RT-PCR with HTBI primers and then a second-round multiplex PCR. TCRdb re-analysed the multiplex PCR reads in MiXCR, keeping a single row per CDR3 protein. The sample contains 500,000 to 800,000 distinct CDR3 sequences, roughly 39% of which appear only once. Germline V lookup: CDR1 SGHVS, CDR2 FQNEAQ. Trimming left V 2 bases short and J 7 bases short, with 11 bases between. This CDR3 is built from 14 residues. The data were obtained in a study of Graves' ophthalmopathy and Graves' hyperthyroidism. Study details: Peripheral blood was collected at initial diagnosis, before any treatment.

Findings and limits, study-wide: The study's model predicted ophthalmopathy progression at 65% to 71% sensitivity and 72% to 75% specificity.

The sequenced material came from peripheral blood. This chain uses TRBV7-8 with TRBJ1-4; D perhaps matches TRBD1 (5 bases). The receptor was derived from an adult man with Graves' ophthalmopathy. The CDR3 protein is CASSLSGRAEKLFF. The CDR3 DNA is TGTGCCAGCAGCTTATCTGGCAGGGCTGAAAAACTGTTTTTT.